The clone carrying this TCR beta chain was found a few times. The antigen remains undetermined. Time point given: persistent/refractory GD, antithyroid drugs over 5 years with positive TRAb. Isolated PBMC RNA provided the starting material for the TCR library. The CDR3 consists of 14 residues. Trimming shortened V by 5 bases and J by 5 bases, and 15 bases separated the two germline ends. From germline, CDR1 is MNHEY and CDR2 SMNVEV (reference sequence). Sequencing libraries for TCR beta were prepared with iRepertoire HTBI primers and Arm-PCR of CDR3 regions. TCRdb reanalysed the multiplex PCR reads using MiXCR and keeps one entry per CDR3 protein. The sample has 650,000 to 850,000 distinct CDR3 sequences; 25% to 35% are singletons. These data belong to a study of regulatory T cells in long-lasting Graves disease. General observations from the study: Persistent disease preferred TRBV28, TRBJ1-2 and TRBJ2-5; new disease, TRBV20-1 and TRBJ2-1. Newly diagnosed Graves' patients exceeded persistent ones in TCR diversity.

V usage is TRBV27 and J usage is TRBJ2-5; the D gene could be TRBD1 or TRBD2 (6 bases each). The clonotype was recovered from a female donor with Graves disease. The sample here was peripheral blood mononuclear cells (PBMCs), taken when the disease was refractory, from a patient treated with antithyroid drugs. The CDR3 nucleotides read TGTGCCAGCAGTAACAGGAGGGGGTCGGAGACCCAGTACTTC. It codes for CASSNRRGSETQYF.